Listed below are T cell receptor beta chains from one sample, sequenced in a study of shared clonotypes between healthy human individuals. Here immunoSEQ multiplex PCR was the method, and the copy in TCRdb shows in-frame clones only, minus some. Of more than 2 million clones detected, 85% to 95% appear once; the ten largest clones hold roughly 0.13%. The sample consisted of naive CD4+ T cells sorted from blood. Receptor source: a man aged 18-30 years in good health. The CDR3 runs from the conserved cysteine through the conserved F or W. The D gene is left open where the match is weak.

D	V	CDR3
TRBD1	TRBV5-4	CASSSGQGVINSPLHF
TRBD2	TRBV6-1	CASRGGPTDTQYF
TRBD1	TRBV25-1	CASSEAGGSGNTIYF
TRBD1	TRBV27	CASSSTGQGGYEQYF
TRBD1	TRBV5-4	CASTIDRVVYTEAFF
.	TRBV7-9	CASSFLPRSGANVLTF
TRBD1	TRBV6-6	CASSRTGADQPQHF
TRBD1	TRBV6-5	CASSYRGRGASPLHF
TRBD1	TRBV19	CASSTTGRGLYGYTF
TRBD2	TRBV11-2	CASSLAGGPYNEQFF
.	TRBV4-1	CASSQGWPREADTQYF
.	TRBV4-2	CASSQGAGLQETQYF
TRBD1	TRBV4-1	CASSQEDRHNQPQHF
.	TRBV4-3	CASSQGDGSNSPLHF
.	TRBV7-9	CASSLGQGNTGELFF
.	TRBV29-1	CSARDYTGELFF
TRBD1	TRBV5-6	CASRKPPGQGANEQYF
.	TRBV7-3	CASSPKTGVQETQYF
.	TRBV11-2	CASSLDLGPDTQYF
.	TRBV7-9	CASSFEGGATEKLFF
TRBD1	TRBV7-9	CASNPPGQGVSSYNSPLHF
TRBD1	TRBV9	CASSPRQGGNTEAFF
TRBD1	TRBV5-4	CASSIDRGKYEQYF
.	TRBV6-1	CASTASGSPLHF
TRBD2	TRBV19	CASSIPLSGKIDTGELFF
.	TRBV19	CASSIVGFNQPQHF
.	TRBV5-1	CASSLDQPANYGYTF
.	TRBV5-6	CASSFLTGQTGELFF
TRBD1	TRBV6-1	CASSSEQGVTEAFF
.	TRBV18	CASSPRTSQETQYF
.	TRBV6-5	CASRPQGGTGELFF
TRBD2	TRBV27	CASSFGTKRDNEQFF
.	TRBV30	CAWSVKDTQYF
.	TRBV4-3	CASSQDRGAGVHTGELFF
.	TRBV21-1	CASSKVDGSYEQYF
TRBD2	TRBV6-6	CASRPGGRGETQYF
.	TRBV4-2	CASSPDLFANTGELFF
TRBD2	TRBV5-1	CASSLGGTKSGELFF
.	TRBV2	CASKPRETGELFF
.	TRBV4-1	CASSQEGLGPAGAFF
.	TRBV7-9	CASSLHKLDGPTDTQYF
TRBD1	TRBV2	CASSETGVKETQYF